A selection of T cell receptor beta chains follows, all from one sample in a study of blood T cell repertoires in COVID-19. Profiling relied on immunoSEQ multiplex PCR, and the TCRdb table lists in-frame clones only, not all of them. The sample carries over 100,000 clones, over 80% recorded once. The sample comprised peripheral blood. The receptors were sampled from a woman aged 55 to 70 with acute or convalescent COVID-19. Both conserved end residues are part of each CDR3. Only some rows state a clone size, as once, few, many or a class for expanded clones.

CDR3aa: CASSVGGRVAGNTIYF; abundance: NA; j_gene: TRBJ1-3; v_gene: TRBV9
CDR3aa: CASSSGDPGQPQHF; abundance: once; j_gene: TRBJ1-5; v_gene: TRBV19
CDR3aa: CAWSGRREAEAFF; abundance: few; j_gene: TRBJ1-1; v_gene: TRBV30
CDR3aa: CATSSQTGNEQYF; abundance: NA; j_gene: TRBJ2-7; v_gene: TRBV15
CDR3aa: CASRSGGARGTQYF; abundance: NA; j_gene: TRBJ2-5; v_gene: TRBV6-5
CDR3aa: CASSDPTGGSYEQYF; abundance: NA; j_gene: TRBJ2-7; v_gene: TRBV2
CDR3aa: CASSLTGGNYGYTF; abundance: NA; j_gene: TRBJ1-2; v_gene: TRBV27
CDR3aa: CASGLAGARANEQFF; abundance: NA; j_gene: TRBJ2-1; v_gene: TRBV7-2
CDR3aa: CASWTGQKYGYTF; abundance: once; j_gene: TRBJ1-2; v_gene: TRBV6-5
CDR3aa: CAWSDMGQANTEAFF; abundance: once; j_gene: TRBJ1-1; v_gene: TRBV30
CDR3aa: CASSHSGQYSGNTIYF; abundance: NA; j_gene: TRBJ1-3; v_gene: TRBV19
CDR3aa: CASSLTQGANGDTEAFF; abundance: few; j_gene: TRBJ1-1; v_gene: TRBV28
CDR3aa: CASSFLTDTQYF; abundance: NA; j_gene: TRBJ2-3; v_gene: TRBV5-1
CDR3aa: CASSWGLANEKLFF; abundance: few; j_gene: TRBJ1-4; v_gene: TRBV7-8
CDR3aa: CASSLQGINRVGTEAFF; abundance: NA; j_gene: TRBJ1-1; v_gene: TRBV5-1
CDR3aa: CASGPGQRSEQYF; abundance: NA; j_gene: TRBJ2-7; v_gene: TRBV2
CDR3aa: CASSKQDTKNTEAFF; abundance: NA; j_gene: TRBJ1-1; v_gene: TRBV28
CDR3aa: CASSPGVGFSYEQYF; abundance: NA; j_gene: TRBJ2-7; v_gene: TRBV4-1
CDR3aa: CASSLDFGGGQEAFF; abundance: NA; j_gene: TRBJ1-1; v_gene: TRBV11-2
CDR3aa: CASSRDTLNYGYTF; abundance: NA; j_gene: TRBJ1-2; v_gene: TRBV6-6
CDR3aa: CASSNRGGTEAFF; abundance: NA; j_gene: TRBJ1-1; v_gene: TRBV9
CDR3aa: CASSIVYRQGNTEAFF; abundance: NA; j_gene: TRBJ1-1; v_gene: TRBV19
CDR3aa: CASSPTGLNTEAFF; abundance: NA; j_gene: TRBJ1-1; v_gene: TRBV3-1/TRBV3-2
CDR3aa: CASSLGGGSVYNEQFF; abundance: NA; j_gene: TRBJ2-1; v_gene: TRBV7-2
CDR3aa: CASGGLAGVRQYF; abundance: NA; j_gene: TRBJ2-7; v_gene: TRBV12-3/TRBV12-4
CDR3aa: CASSYVRETQYF; abundance: NA; j_gene: TRBJ2-5; v_gene: TRBV7-2
CDR3aa: CASSLGQGPYEQYF; abundance: NA; j_gene: TRBJ2-7; v_gene: TRBV5-6
CDR3aa: CASSFSGSKNIQYF; abundance: NA; j_gene: TRBJ2-4; v_gene: TRBV28
CDR3aa: CASSLAGRNQPQHF; abundance: NA; j_gene: TRBJ1-5; v_gene: TRBV7-2
CDR3aa: CASSPPPRVPIYGYTF; abundance: NA; j_gene: TRBJ1-2; v_gene: TRBV28
CDR3aa: CASSDSSGGSHEQFF; abundance: NA; j_gene: TRBJ2-1; v_gene: TRBV6-4
CDR3aa: CASSFVGHSEKLFF; abundance: NA; j_gene: TRBJ1-4; v_gene: TRBV27
CDR3aa: CASSLVGQGGNSPLHF; abundance: NA; j_gene: TRBJ1-6; v_gene: TRBV11-3
CDR3aa: CASSVERDQPQHF; abundance: NA; j_gene: TRBJ1-5; v_gene: TRBV9
CDR3aa: CASSPRPTQIEAFF; abundance: NA; j_gene: TRBJ1-1; v_gene: TRBV9
CDR3aa: CASSLSSSYEQYF; abundance: NA; j_gene: TRBJ2-7; v_gene: TRBV28
CDR3aa: CASSLRGRVRTEAFF; abundance: NA; j_gene: TRBJ1-1; v_gene: TRBV3-1/TRBV3-2
CDR3aa: CASSSTGAAYEQYF; abundance: NA; j_gene: TRBJ2-7; v_gene: TRBV7-9
CDR3aa: CASSVQDSYEQYF; abundance: few; j_gene: TRBJ2-7; v_gene: TRBV25-1
CDR3aa: CASSRTGGGYTEAFF; abundance: few; j_gene: TRBJ1-1; v_gene: TRBV27
CDR3aa: CASSLGTGVPYEQYF; abundance: NA; j_gene: TRBJ2-7; v_gene: TRBV7-6
CDR3aa: CASSLGTAGEGTEAFF; abundance: NA; j_gene: TRBJ1-1; v_gene: TRBV28
CDR3aa: CASSPPSGGAREQFF; abundance: NA; j_gene: TRBJ2-1; v_gene: TRBV18
CDR3aa: CASSRSFDTYEQYF; abundance: NA; j_gene: TRBJ2-7; v_gene: TRBV6-5
CDR3aa: CASNVGGTANYGYTF; abundance: NA; j_gene: TRBJ1-2; v_gene: TRBV7-2
CDR3aa: CASSFSGGDTYNEQFF; abundance: NA; j_gene: TRBJ2-1; v_gene: TRBV27
CDR3aa: CASSIGTAAYNEQFF; abundance: NA; j_gene: TRBJ2-1; v_gene: TRBV3-1/TRBV3-2
CDR3aa: CASSEVPPGQTRLKAFF; abundance: NA; j_gene: TRBJ1-1; v_gene: TRBV6-1
CDR3aa: CASSLDGENYGYTF; abundance: NA; j_gene: TRBJ1-2; v_gene: TRBV5-5
CDR3aa: CASSEGPGQPQHF; abundance: NA; j_gene: TRBJ1-5; v_gene: TRBV5-1
CDR3aa: CASRADRAFGNQPQHF; abundance: NA; j_gene: TRBJ1-5; v_gene: TRBV27
CDR3aa: CASSLGGFVGLGNTEAFF; abundance: NA; j_gene: TRBJ1-1; v_gene: TRBV5-1
CDR3aa: CASSQGLGQTEAFF; abundance: few; j_gene: TRBJ1-1; v_gene: TRBV18
CDR3aa: CSVGTGGAGPYEQYF; abundance: NA; j_gene: TRBJ2-7; v_gene: TRBV29-1
CDR3aa: CASSPRAVGQQNSPLHF; abundance: NA; j_gene: TRBJ1-6; v_gene: TRBV18
CDR3aa: CASRPQGWAYEQYF; abundance: NA; j_gene: TRBJ2-7; v_gene: TRBV6-5
CDR3aa: CASSRKGGGYGYTF; abundance: NA; j_gene: TRBJ1-2; v_gene: TRBV27
CDR3aa: CASSLVGRQFSYF; abundance: NA; j_gene: TRBJ2-7; v_gene: TRBV7-8
CDR3aa: CASSGWTGGEGQPQHF; abundance: NA; j_gene: TRBJ1-5; v_gene: TRBV6-6